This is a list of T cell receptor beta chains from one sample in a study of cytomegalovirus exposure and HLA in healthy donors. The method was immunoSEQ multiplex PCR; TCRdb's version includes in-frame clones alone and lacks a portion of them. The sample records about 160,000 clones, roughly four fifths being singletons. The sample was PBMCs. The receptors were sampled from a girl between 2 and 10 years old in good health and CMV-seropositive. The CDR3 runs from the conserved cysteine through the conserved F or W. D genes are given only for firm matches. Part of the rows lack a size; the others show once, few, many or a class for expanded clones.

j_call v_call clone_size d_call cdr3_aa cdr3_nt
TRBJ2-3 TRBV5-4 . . CASSSSPSAEETDTQYF TGTGCCAGCAGCTCCTCCCCTAGCGCCGAGGAAACAGATACGCAGTATTTT
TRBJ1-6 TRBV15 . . CATSREGDNSPLHF TGTGCCACCAGCAGAGAAGGAGATAATTCACCCCTCCACTTT
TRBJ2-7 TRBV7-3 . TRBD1 CASGQVFSYEQYF TGTGCCAGCGGACAGGTCTTCTCCTACGAGCAGTACTTC
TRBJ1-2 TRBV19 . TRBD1 CASSPLTGGTYGYTF TGTGCCAGTAGTCCGCTTACAGGGGGGACTTATGGCTACACCTTC
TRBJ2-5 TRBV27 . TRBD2 CASSTIAGGQGETQYF TGTGCCAGCAGTACTATAGCGGGAGGGCAGGGAGAGACCCAGTACTTC
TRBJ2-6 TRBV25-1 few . CASSVSGANVLTF TGTGCCAGCAGTGTATCTGGGGCCAACGTCCTGACTTTC
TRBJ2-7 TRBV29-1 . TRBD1 CSVRQGPHEQYF TGCAGCGTTCGACAGGGTCCACACGAGCAGTACTTC
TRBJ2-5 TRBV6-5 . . CASTATRGKGETQYF TGTGCCAGCACCGCAACGCGGGGTAAAGGAGAGACCCAGTACTTC
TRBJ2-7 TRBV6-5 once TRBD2 CASSYVAGGSYEQYF TGTGCCAGCAGTTACGTGGCGGGGGGCTCCTACGAGCAGTACTTC
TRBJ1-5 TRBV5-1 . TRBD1 CASSLAGQGAGQPQHF TGCGCCAGCAGCTTGGCGGGACAGGGGGCCGGGCAGCCCCAGCATTTT
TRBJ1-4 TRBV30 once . CAWRKNSLNEKLFF TGTGCCTGGAGAAAAAACAGTTTAAATGAAAAACTGTTTTTT
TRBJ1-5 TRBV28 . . CASSPKYRGNQPQHF TGTGCCAGCAGTCCTAAATACCGGGGCAATCAGCCCCAGCATTTT
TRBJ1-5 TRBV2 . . CASSERANQPQHF TGTGCCAGCAGTGAGCGGGCCAATCAGCCCCAGCATTTT